This is a list of T cell receptor beta chains from one sample in a study of blood T cells in healthy people across ages. TCRdb called the 5' RACE reads again in MiXCR, with one record for every CDR3 protein. The table shows 1.5 million to 2 million distinct CDR3 sequences, with 28% occurring only once. The sample comprised blood. The receptors derive from a woman aged 30 to 39 in good health. The CDR3 runs from the conserved cysteine through the conserved F or W. The D gene is left open where the match is weak. Size tells how often a clone was seen (once, few, many) or the class of an expanded clone, and some rows leave it out.

cdr3_length: 17; d_call: TRBD2; v_call: TRBV7-2; j_call: TRBJ2-1; clone_size: few; cdr3_nt: TGTGCCAGCAGCCCTTCACTGACTAGCGCAGCTTACAATGAGCAGTTCTTC; cdr3_aa: CASSPSLTSAAYNEQFF
cdr3_length: 15; d_call: TRBD2; v_call: TRBV9; j_call: TRBJ2-1; clone_size: many; cdr3_nt: TGTGCCAGCAGCGGAGCGGGGGCCCGAGTGAATGAGCAGTTCTTC; cdr3_aa: CASSGAGARVNEQFF
cdr3_length: 13; d_call: .; v_call: TRBV20-1; j_call: TRBJ2-5; clone_size: many; cdr3_nt: TGCAGTGCTCGGAGGGGACAGCAGGAGACCCAGTACTTC; cdr3_aa: CSARRGQQETQYF
cdr3_length: 17; d_call: TRBD2; v_call: TRBV7-2; j_call: TRBJ2-3; clone_size: .; cdr3_nt: TGTGCCAGCAGCTCCGGACTAGCGGGAGGCGGGAAAGATACGCAGTATTTT; cdr3_aa: CASSSGLAGGGKDTQYF
cdr3_length: 16; d_call: TRBD1; v_call: TRBV28; j_call: TRBJ1-2; clone_size: .; cdr3_nt: TGTGCCAGCAGTTTATCGGGGACAGGGCGCTGTAGTGGCTACACCTTC; cdr3_aa: CASSLSGTGRCSGYTF
cdr3_length: 19; d_call: TRBD2; v_call: TRBV7-2; j_call: TRBJ2-7; clone_size: .; cdr3_nt: TGTGCCAGCAGCCGTTCAACAGTTTTTAGCGGGCCCTCTGGTGACGAGCAGTACTTC; cdr3_aa: CASSRSTVFSGPSGDEQYF
cdr3_length: 15; d_call: .; v_call: TRBV7-2; j_call: TRBJ2-5; clone_size: many; cdr3_nt: TGTGCCAGCACCACGAGGTCTGGGTGGGGGGAGACCCAGTACTTC; cdr3_aa: CASTTRSGWGETQYF
cdr3_length: 13; d_call: TRBD2; v_call: TRBV20-1; j_call: TRBJ2-5; clone_size: .; cdr3_nt: TGCAGTGCCCCTAAGGCGGGGGGGCAGGAGCAGTACTTC; cdr3_aa: CSAPKAGGQEQYF
cdr3_length: 15; d_call: .; v_call: TRBV18; j_call: TRBJ2-2; clone_size: .; cdr3_nt: TGTGCCAGCTCACTGGACCTAACCTCACAGGGGGAGCTGTTTTTT; cdr3_aa: CASSLDLTSQGELFF
cdr3_length: 16; d_call: .; v_call: TRBV5-4; j_call: TRBJ2-3; clone_size: few; cdr3_nt: TGTGCCAGCAGCCGCGAGGGAACCAGAGGGGCAGATACGCAGTATTTT; cdr3_aa: CASSREGTRGADTQYF
cdr3_length: 15; d_call: TRBD2; v_call: TRBV9; j_call: TRBJ2-5; clone_size: many; cdr3_nt: TGTGCCAGCAGCACCGGACTAGCGGAGCAAGAGACCCAGTACTTC; cdr3_aa: CASSTGLAEQETQYF
cdr3_length: 16; d_call: .; v_call: TRBV24-1; j_call: TRBJ2-2; clone_size: .; cdr3_nt: TGTGCCACCAGTGACCCTACAGGGATCGACACCGGGGAGCTGTTTTTT; cdr3_aa: CATSDPTGIDTGELFF
cdr3_length: 12; d_call: .; v_call: TRBV13; j_call: TRBJ2-1; clone_size: few; cdr3_nt: TGTGCCAGCAGCTTAGGTTTAGATGGGCAGTTCTTC; cdr3_aa: CASSLGLDGQFF
cdr3_length: 13; d_call: .; v_call: TRBV6-6; j_call: TRBJ2-1; clone_size: .; cdr3_nt: TGTGCCAGCAGTTACCAGGGCCGTTACGAGCAGTTCTTC; cdr3_aa: CASSYQGRYEQFF
cdr3_length: 19; d_call: .; v_call: TRBV28; j_call: TRBJ2-5; clone_size: few; cdr3_nt: TGTGCCAGCAGTTTATACGACAGGTGGAGTCCCGGGGGGTCAGAGACCCAGTACTTC; cdr3_aa: CASSLYDRWSPGGSETQYF
cdr3_length: 17; d_call: .; v_call: TRBV11-2; j_call: TRBJ2-2; clone_size: .; cdr3_nt: TGTGCCAGCAGCTCGGCCCCCCCTCCCTTGGGGAGCGGGGAGCTGTTTTTT; cdr3_aa: CASSSAPPPLGSGELFF
cdr3_length: 14; d_call: .; v_call: TRBV12-3/TRBV12-4; j_call: TRBJ1-4; clone_size: few; cdr3_nt: TGTGCCAGCAGTTCCTTGGGGGGCCGAGAAAAACTGTTTTTT; cdr3_aa: CASSSLGGREKLFF
cdr3_length: 14; d_call: .; v_call: TRBV20-1; j_call: TRBJ1-2; clone_size: .; cdr3_nt: TGCAGTGCTAGTTTCGGGCAGGCGGGCTATGGCTACACCTTC; cdr3_aa: CSASFGQAGYGYTF
cdr3_length: 16; d_call: TRBD2; v_call: TRBV27; j_call: TRBJ2-7; clone_size: few; cdr3_nt: TGTGCCAGCAGTTTAAAGGGAGCGGGGGGCTTCTACGAGCAGTACTTC; cdr3_aa: CASSLKGAGGFYEQYF
cdr3_length: 16; d_call: TRBD1; v_call: TRBV6-5; j_call: TRBJ2-1; clone_size: many; cdr3_nt: TGTGCCAGCAGCCGGGGAGACAGGGGGGGATTCAATGAGCAGTTCTTC; cdr3_aa: CASSRGDRGGFNEQFF
cdr3_length: 14; d_call: .; v_call: TRBV20-1; j_call: TRBJ2-2; clone_size: few; cdr3_nt: TGCAGTGCTAGTGGAGCGGGTGGCACCGGGGAGCTGTTTTTT; cdr3_aa: CSASGAGGTGELFF
cdr3_length: 15; d_call: .; v_call: TRBV3-1; j_call: TRBJ2-3; clone_size: .; cdr3_nt: TGTGCCAGCAGCCAAGATAGAATCAAACAAGATACGCAGTATTTT; cdr3_aa: CASSQDRIKQDTQYF
cdr3_length: 16; d_call: .; v_call: TRBV6-5; j_call: TRBJ1-1; clone_size: .; cdr3_nt: TGTGCCAGCAGATCTAGAGGGGCCCCGATGAACACTGAAGCTTTCTTT; cdr3_aa: CASRSRGAPMNTEAFF
cdr3_length: 13; d_call: .; v_call: TRBV15; j_call: TRBJ2-1; clone_size: many; cdr3_nt: TGTGCCACCAGCAGAGTCGACATCGATGAGCAGTTCTTC; cdr3_aa: CATSRVDIDEQFF
cdr3_length: 16; d_call: .; v_call: TRBV7-2; j_call: TRBJ1-2; clone_size: .; cdr3_nt: TGTGCCAGCAGCCCGCTCCAGAGGGCCGCTAACTATGGCTACACCTTC; cdr3_aa: CASSPLQRAANYGYTF
cdr3_length: 14; d_call: TRBD1; v_call: TRBV7-2; j_call: TRBJ1-5; clone_size: .; cdr3_nt: TGTGCCAGCAGCTTAATGGGACAGGCATCGCCCCAGCATTTT; cdr3_aa: CASSLMGQASPQHF
cdr3_length: 16; d_call: TRBD1; v_call: TRBV12-3/TRBV12-4; j_call: TRBJ1-6; clone_size: .; cdr3_nt: TGTGCCAGCAGTTATAAATACGGACAGGGCGGTTCACCCCTCCACTTT; cdr3_aa: CASSYKYGQGGSPLHF
cdr3_length: 16; d_call: .; v_call: TRBV6-5; j_call: TRBJ2-5; clone_size: .; cdr3_nt: TGTGCCAGCAGTTACTCCCCGAACGGACAGCAAGAGACCCAGTACTTC; cdr3_aa: CASSYSPNGQQETQYF
cdr3_length: 15; d_call: .; v_call: TRBV25-1; j_call: TRBJ2-5; clone_size: many; cdr3_nt: TGTGCCAGCAGTGGATATCGGGGCACACAAGAGACCCAGTACTTC; cdr3_aa: CASSGYRGTQETQYF
cdr3_length: 13; d_call: .; v_call: TRBV5-1; j_call: TRBJ1-2; clone_size: few; cdr3_nt: TGCGCCAGGGAGGGAAGAGTGCCCTATGGTTACACCTTC; cdr3_aa: CAREGRVPYGYTF
cdr3_length: 15; d_call: .; v_call: TRBV7-2; j_call: TRBJ2-1; clone_size: .; cdr3_nt: TGTGCCAGCAGCTTAGCCTTGGGGGTTAGGAATGAGCAGTTCTTC; cdr3_aa: CASSLALGVRNEQFF
cdr3_length: 16; d_call: TRBD1; v_call: TRBV4-1; j_call: TRBJ2-1; clone_size: .; cdr3_nt: TGCGCCAGCAGCCAAGAGGCAGGGGGCTGGTTAAATGAGCAGTTCTTC; cdr3_aa: CASSQEAGGWLNEQFF
cdr3_length: 14; d_call: TRBD1; v_call: TRBV5-1; j_call: TRBJ2-7; clone_size: many; cdr3_nt: TGCGCCAGCAGGGATACAGGGGGCTCCTACGAGCAGTACTTC; cdr3_aa: CASRDTGGSYEQYF
cdr3_length: 14; d_call: .; v_call: TRBV6-6; j_call: TRBJ2-3; clone_size: .; cdr3_nt: TGTGCCAGCACTGCCCCGGGAAACACAGATACGCAGTATTTT; cdr3_aa: CASTAPGNTDTQYF